The 31 T cell receptor beta chains listed next were all sequenced from one sample in a study of T cells after yellow fever vaccination (dated by TCRdb to about 2019). Sample treatment or condition, as interpreted from the label and publication: live attenuated yellow fever vaccine strain. The library relied on 5' RACE. Sequenced using an Illumina NovaSeq 6000. TCRdb cleaned the public reads at Q25 with fastp, built clones with MiXCR and kept in-frame beta chains. CDR3 protein sequences are deduplicated, and each keeps its most common genes and DNA. For this sample the table gives fewer than 350,000 distinct CDR3 sequences, of which approximately 4.5% were detected only once. The ten largest clones add up to roughly 19% of the sample. The sample was PBMCs, taken 15 days after the yellow fever booster vaccination. These receptor sequences come from a man aged 18 to 29 who received the YFV17D yellow fever vaccine.

This clonotype came up a few times. The rearrangement links TRBV5-4 to TRBJ2-7; 8 bases map to TRBD1. This CDR3 contains 13 residues. V dropped 4 bases and J dropped 5; count of bases not matched to a gene: 5. Per the germline V gene, CDR1 is SGHNT and CDR2 is YYREEE (reference sequence). CDR3 coding DNA: TGTGCCAGCAGCGCCCAGGGGGCCCACGAGCAGTACTTC. It translates to CASSAQGAHEQYF.

This clonotype has a handful of counts. V usage is TRBV15 and J usage is TRBJ2-1; 7 bases fit TRBD2. This CDR3 has 15 amino acids. With 1 base clipped from V and 4 bases from J, the junction kept 4 bases outside the gene matches. CDR1 and CDR2 from the germline V gene are LNHNV and YYDKDF (reference sequence). The CDR3 sequence: CATSRGGGFYNEQFF. CDR3 sequence (DNA): TGTGCCACCAGCAGAGGGGGGGGATTTTACAATGAGCAGTTCTTC.

This clonotype was detected many times. This sequence joins TRBV5-6 and TRBJ2-5; no clear D. Germline V gene data show CDR1 as SGHDT and CDR2 as YYEEEE. This CDR3 contains 17 residues. V lost 0 bases to trimming and J lost 2 bases, with 17 bases between them. The CDR3 DNA is TGTGCCAGCAGCTTGGGGCCCCCCCAGCCAGGACAAGAGACCCAGTACTTC. It yields the protein CASSLGPPQPGQETQYF.

This clonotype occurred many times. This rearrangement joins TRBV2 to TRBJ2-4; perhaps TRBD1 as D (7 bases). Germline V gives CDR1 SNHLY, CDR2 FYNNEI. Trimming removed 8 bases from V and 7 bases from J, with 15 bases in between. CDR3 length: 13 residues. CDR3 region: CASGLAGGNIQYF. CDR3 coding DNA: TGTGCCAGCGGGCTGGCAGGGGGGAACATTCAGTACTTC.

This clonotype has only a few counts. The chain carries TRBV7-2 and TRBJ1-5; D is ambiguous. This CDR3 is built from 15 residues. Trimming cost V 3 bases and J 1 base, with 10 bases left between them. Germline V CDR1 and CDR2: SGHTA, FQGNSA. CDR3 in DNA: TGTGCCAGCAGCTTCGGCTTGGGGAGCAATCAGCCCCAGCATTTT. It translates to CASSFGLGSNQPQHF.

The CDR3 loop reads CASSQDSGTGQETQYF. CDR3 sequence (DNA): TGTGCCAGCAGCCAAGATAGCGGGACAGGTCAAGAGACCCAGTACTTC. V gene TRBV4-2 combines with J gene TRBJ2-5; D may match TRBD1 or TRBD2 (8 bases each). In germline, CDR1 is LGHNA, CDR2 YNFKEQ. The V and J ends lost 0 bases and 2 bases respectively, with 13 bases between them. CDR3 length: 16 residues.

This clonotype came up many times. The rearrangement joins TRBV7-2 to TRBJ2-7; 10 nucleotides match TRBD2. Germline CDR1 SGHTA, CDR2 FQGNSA. This CDR3 spans 16 amino acids. The V and J ends lost 1 base and 3 bases, in that order; junction bases with no gene match: 6. Here the CDR3 DNA reads TGTGCCAGCAGCTTAGATGGGACTAGCGCTAACTACGAGCAGTACGTC. The encoded protein is CASSLDGTSANYEQYV.

This clonotype was seen only a few times. The chain carries TRBV11-1 and TRBJ2-1; D remains unclear. This CDR3 has 12 amino acids. V was cut by 3 bases and J by 8 bases, with 8 bases left in between. CDR1 and CDR2 (germline): SGHAT, FQDESV (reference sequence). As DNA, the CDR3 is TGTGCCAGCAGCTTGGACCCGGATGAGCAGTTCTTC. Its translation: CASSLDPDEQFF.

There are many counts of this clonotype. The chain recombines TRBV12-3 or TRBV12-4 with TRBJ2-7, with unresolved D. The ends were cut back, 5 bases at V and 1 base at J, with 21 bases in the middle. The CDR3 loop spans 17 amino acids. Here the CDR3 reads CASSLSPGLTLSYEQYF. The CDR3 DNA reads as TGTGCCAGCAGTCTGTCACCTGGGCTCACCTTATCCTACGAGCAGTACTTC.

There are a few counts of this clonotype. The genes are TRBV28 and TRBJ1-1; D is unresolved. The V end was cut by 7 bases, the J end by 1 base, with 10 bases between. This CDR3 spans 13 amino acids. CDR1 and CDR2 (germline): MDHEN, SYDVKM. The CDR3 DNA reads TGTGCCAGCACCATGAGAGAGAACACTGAAGCTTTCTTT. Its translation is CASTMRENTEAFF.

This clonotype was seen ten or more times. The chain couples TRBV7-8 to TRBJ2-2, with TRBD2 identical over 11 bases. The V and J ends lost 1 base and 0 bases, in that order; junction bases with no gene match: 10. The CDR3 runs 20 residues. CDR1 is SGHVS and CDR2 is FQNEAQ in the germline V gene. Here the CDR3 reads CASSLVGGSGGVSNTGELFF. As DNA, the CDR3 is TGTGCCAGCAGCTTAGTCGGCGGTAGCGGGGGGGTTTCGAACACCGGGGAGCTGTTTTTT.

This rearrangement joins TRBV3-1 to TRBJ2-7, with a possible D match to TRBD2 (7 bases). V shed 1 base and J shed 3 bases, with 13 bases lying between them. This CDR3 has 15 amino acids. Germline V CDR1 and CDR2: LGHDT, YNNKEL (reference sequence). CDR3 DNA: TGTGCCAGCAGCCAAGTAGTGGGAGGGGGCTACGAGCAGTACTTC. This translates into CASSQVVGGGYEQYF.

The sample holds many counts of this clonotype. The chain is built from TRBV5-1 and TRBJ2-1; D possibly corresponds to TRBD1 (5 bases). The ends were cut back, 0 bases at V and 6 bases at J, with 16 bases in the middle. Germline V gene lookup returns CDR1 SGHRS and CDR2 YFSETQ. The CDR3 runs 16 residues. CDR3 nucleotide sequence: TGCGCCAGCAGCTTGGCCGCGGCAGGGAAAGGCAATGAGCAGTTCTTC. Its translation: CASSLAAAGKGNEQFF.

This clonotype was counted many times. The gene calls are TRBV12-3 or TRBV12-4 and TRBJ2-3; a possible D gene is TRBD2 (6 bases). Trimming removed 1 base at V and 2 bases at J, with 10 bases between. The CDR3 has 15 residues. DNA of the CDR3: TGTGCCAGCAGTTTAGAGCGGGTACCCACAGATACGCAGTATTTT. It specifies CASSLERVPTDTQYF.

The sample holds many counts of this clonotype. The rearrangement links TRBV5-1 to TRBJ2-2; D is uncertain. The CDR3 runs to 12 residues. Germline CDR1 reads SGHRS; CDR2 reads YFSETQ. Trimming left V 2 bases short and J 2 bases short, with 1 base between. The CDR3 coding sequence is TGCGCCAGCAGCTTTAACACCGGGGAGCTGTTTTTT. This gives the protein CASSFNTGELFF.

This clonotype was counted at least ten times. The chain joins TRBV4-1 to TRBJ2-5; D gene ambiguous. The length of the CDR3 is 14 residues. V shed 1 base and J shed 5 bases, with 11 bases lying between them. CDR1 and CDR2 (germline): MGHRA, YSYEKL. For the CDR3, the DNA is TGCGCCAGCAGCCAAGGGGTAACTCAGGAGACCCAGTACTTC. Protein product: CASSQGVTQETQYF.

This clonotype was recorded a few times. The rearrangement links TRBV12-3 or TRBV12-4 to TRBJ2-1; D uncertain. Trimming pared 3 bases from V and 10 bases from J, leaving 13 bases between. The CDR3 contains 13 residues. The chain's CDR3 is CASSFQPAREQFF. The DNA of the CDR3 is TGTGCCAGCAGTTTTCAGCCCGCCCGAGAGCAGTTCTTC.

This clonotype is a singleton in its sample. This chain uses TRBV23-1 with TRBJ2-3; D perhaps matches TRBD2 (5 bases). TRBV23-1 is flagged as an ORF with uncertain function. V lost 7 bases and J 2 bases, leaving 22 bases between the germline ends. The CDR3 contains 17 residues. Written as DNA, the CDR3 is TGCGCCAGCAATAGACCGGGAAGGGCCCCCCTCACAGATACGCAGTATTTT. It codes for CASNRPGRAPLTDTQYF.

This clonotype occurred many times. The chain has TRBV7-7 and TRBJ2-7; TRBD2 is a possible D gene (5 bases). Looked up from germline, CDR1 is SSHAT and CDR2 is FNYEAQ (reference sequence). V lost 3 bases, J lost 4 bases, and 10 bases lay in between. The CDR3 loop spans 13 amino acids. CDR3 sequence: CASSLARGYEQYF. CDR3 in DNA: TGTGCCAGCAGCTTGGCTCGAGGGTACGAGCAGTACTTC.

This clonotype was observed many times. The gene calls are TRBV7-2 and TRBJ2-3; 12 bases are shared with TRBD2. This CDR3 has 19 residues. V was pared by 2 bases and J by 6 bases, with 15 bases of the junction left unmatched. Looked up from germline, CDR1 is SGHTA and CDR2 is FQGNSA. The CDR3 loop is CASSLTGTSGPSPPDTQYF. Written as DNA, the CDR3 is TGTGCCAGCAGCTTAACCGGGACTAGCGGGCCTTCCCCCCCCGATACGCAGTATTTT.

This clonotype was detected only a few times. This chain links TRBV7-2 with TRBJ1-2, with TRBD1 matching over 7 bases. CDR1 SGHTA and CDR2 FQGNSA come from the germline V gene. This CDR3 region has 13 residues. Trimming cost V 5 bases and J 4 bases; bases outside gene matches: 4. CDR3 in DNA: TGTGCCAGCAGCGCGGGACAGTTCTATGGCTACACCTTC. Encoded protein: CASSAGQFYGYTF.

The chain carries TRBV7-9 and TRBJ1-2; D gene unclear. The CDR3 is made up of 13 amino acids. V was clipped by 5 bases and J by 8 bases, with 15 bases between them. Germline lookup yields CDR1 SEHNR and CDR2 FQNEAQ (reference sequence). As DNA, the CDR3 is TGTGCCAGCAGCCCGGACCCCGTTTGGGGCTACACCTTC. As protein: CASSPDPVWGYTF.

This clonotype was detected only a few times. V gene TRBV7-2 combines with J gene TRBJ2-7; D is unclear. The length of the CDR3 is 9 residues. Trimming removed 11 bases at V and 12 bases at J, with 14 bases between. The germline V gene encodes CDR1 SGHTA and CDR2 FQGNSA. The CDR3 DNA is TGTGCCGTCGGCTCTAGTGGGTACTTC. This gives the protein CAVGSSGYF.

This clonotype occurred a few times. The rearrangement joins TRBV12-3 or TRBV12-4 to TRBJ2-1; 7 nucleotides line up with TRBD1. The CDR3 totals 15 residues. V lost 6 bases, J lost 0 bases, and 5 bases stayed unmatched. In DNA, the CDR3 is TGTGCCAGCAGATACAGGGGTTCCTCCTACAATGAGCAGTTCTTC. Protein: CASRYRGSSYNEQFF.

This clonotype was seen a few times. The chain links TRBV12-3 or TRBV12-4 to TRBJ1-4; unclear D gene. The CDR3 length is 14 residues. V was trimmed by 2 bases and J by 7 bases, leaving 11 bases between them. The CDR3 is CASSLSRRSEKLFF. DNA for the CDR3: TGTGCCAGCAGTTTAAGCAGGAGGAGTGAAAAACTGTTTTTT.

This clonotype was recorded many times. CDR3 in amino acids: CASSPTGQGVDTQYF. The DNA for the CDR3 is TGCGCCAGCAGCCCCACGGGACAGGGTGTAGATACGCAGTATTTT. V gene TRBV5-1 combines with J gene TRBJ2-3; 9 nucleotides match TRBD1. The germline CDR1 and CDR2 sequences are SGHRS and YFSETQ. Trimming at V came to 4 bases and at J to 5 bases, leaving 8 bases not matched to a gene. The CDR3 is made up of 15 amino acids.

This clonotype has at least ten counts. This chain connects TRBV5-1 to TRBJ2-7; D gene unclear. The length of the CDR3 is 12 residues. The germline V and J ends were trimmed by 4 bases and 4 bases, with 9 bases remaining between them. Germline assignment: CDR1 SGHRS and CDR2 YFSETQ. The CDR3 is CASSGQAYEQYF. CDR3 sequence (DNA): TGCGCCAGCAGCGGGCAAGCTTACGAGCAGTACTTC.

This clonotype has a count of ten or more. The chain couples TRBV7-9 to TRBJ1-2, with 7 bases identical to TRBD1. The V gene end was trimmed by 1 base and the J gene end by 4 bases; junction bases not matched to a gene: 3. The CDR3 spans 14 residues. Germline values: CDR1 SEHNR, CDR2 FQNEAQ (reference sequence). The CDR3 loop is CASSLGRGIYGYTF. The CDR3 nucleotides are TGTGCCAGCAGCTTAGGCAGGGGGATCTATGGCTACACCTTC.

There are a few counts of this clonotype. The chain couples TRBV18 to TRBJ2-2; D might be TRBD1 (7 bases). Between the trimmed V and J ends, which lost 3 bases and 4 bases, there was a span of 24 bases. The CDR3 length is 19 residues. Germline V CDR1 and CDR2: KGHSH, LQKENI. The CDR3 DNA reads as TGTGCCAGCTCACCCAACAGGGGATACCCAGAGGAGGGCACCGGGGAGCTGTTTTTT. Translated: CASSPNRGYPEEGTGELFF. The variable domain in full, completed from reference TRBV18 and TRBJ2-2, reads NAGVMQNPRHLVRRRGQEARLRCSPMKGHSHVYWYRQLPEEGLKFMVYLQKENIIDESGMPKERFSAEFPKEGPSILRIQQVVRGDSAAYFCASSPNRGYPEEGTGELFFGEGSRLTVL.

This clonotype has a count of ten or more. The rearrangement joins TRBV5-1 to TRBJ2-5, with no clear D. This CDR3 has 12 amino acids. The germline V gene has CDR1 SGHRS and CDR2 YFSETQ. V lost 1 base and J 3 bases, leaving 4 bases between the germline ends. This CDR3 is CASSLTEETQYF. CDR3 sequence (DNA): TGCGCCAGCAGCTTGACAGAAGAGACCCAGTACTTC.

This clonotype was observed at least ten times. The rearrangement joins TRBV7-9 to TRBJ2-1; the D call may be TRBD1 or TRBD2 (5 bases each). Looked up from germline, CDR1 is SEHNR and CDR2 is FQNEAQ (reference sequence). Trimming took 5 bases from V and 6 from J, leaving 23 bases between them. This CDR3 is 17 amino acids long. Here the CDR3 reads CASSPVGGADRGNEQFF. The CDR3 DNA sequence: TGTGCCAGCAGCCCTGTGGGTGGGGCCGATCGGGGCAATGAGCAGTTCTTC.